The T cell receptor beta chain under discussion was sequenced for a study of immune reconstitution after stem cell transplant in scleroderma (dated by TCRdb to 2016 to 2017). Within its sample, this clonotype is medium-sized (0.01 to 0.1%). This receptor's antigen is unknown. Base qualities are not at hand, and no much larger clone is one base apart. Sequences SEHNR (CDR1) and FQNEAQ (CDR2) are obtained from the germline V gene (reference sequence). Relative to germline, V is missing 3 bases and J is missing 5 bases, with 7 bases of the junction outside any gene match. The CDR3 goes from the cysteine to the phenylalanine over 15 residues. Just CDR3 DNA is preserved here, 45 bases in frame from base 1. Library method: RT-PCR. The sample was run on an Illumina MiSeq. TCRdb passed the public sequencing reads through fastp at Q25 and MiXCR, retaining productive beta sequences. Every entry covers one CDR3 protein and lists the most common genes and DNA from its rows. This sample has almost 2,500 distinct CDR3 sequences in its table, and around 6.5% of those were observed once. The biggest ten clones account for around a quarter of the sample.

The chain is made from TRBV7-9 and TRBJ2-1; TRBD2 matches 7 bases in the middle. The receptor comes from a female donor with systemic sclerosis. The sample was acquired before or after autologous hematopoietic stem cell transplantation (not recorded which). The CDR3 reads CASSLAGVGDNEQFF. Read as DNA, the sequence is TGTGCCAGCAGCTTGGCGGGGGTAGGGGACAATGAGCAGTTCTTC.